The clone carrying this T cell receptor beta chain was observed a single time. Its antigen is still unknown. Clones were sequenced by immunoSEQ multiplex PCR, and TCRdb holds only the in-frame ones, with some missing. The sample includes some 150,000 clones, roughly 87% seen only once; the top ten take about 5.4%. This sample is drawn from a study of T cell responses to AZD1222 COVID-19 vaccine. Broader study findings: Donors were chiefly white British, with a greater number of females, and clonal diversity was perhaps underestimated. Of spike-specific TCRs, nearly half reportedly target regions left unmutated in variants. Every sample of the repertoires postdated the peak T cell response. Increases in Spike-specific TCR breadth and depth were seen after two AZD1222 doses.

The ends were cut back, 3 bases at V and 4 bases at J, with 6 bases in the middle. Germline V gives CDR1 SGDLS, CDR2 YYNGEE. The CDR3 consists of 12 residues. The specimen comprised peripheral blood, sampled 28 days after the second dose of the MenACWY control vaccine. This chain links TRBV9 with TRBJ2-3; the D gene is possibly TRBD2 (6 bases). The sequence derives from an adult who received the MenACWY meningococcal vaccine as a control. CDR3 sequence: CASSGGADTQYF. DNA of the CDR3: TGTGCCAGCAGCGGGGGGGCAGATACGCAGTATTTT.